This T cell receptor (beta chain) emerged from a study of OX40 agonist ivuxolimab in advanced cancers. This clone is classed as medium-sized. The V segment lost 11 bases and the J segment 3 bases; nucleotides outside the gene matches: 4. Germline values: CDR1 SGHTA, CDR2 FQGNSA. The CDR3 is 12 residues long. Clones were read by immunoSEQ multiplex PCR, and TCRdb kept only the in-frame ones, dropping some. Of 9,500 to 10,000 clones listed, approximately 70% are singletons. This sample comprised CD4+ or CD8+ T cells sorted from blood, obtained in a trial of the OX40 agonist ivuxolimab. The source of this sequence is an adult with an advanced solid tumor such as melanoma, head and neck, liver or kidney cancer. This chain links TRBV7-2 with TRBJ1-2; 9 nucleotides line up with TRBD1. CDR3 DNA: TGTGCCCTGGACAGGGGAGACTATGGCTACACCTTC. It encodes CALDRGDYGYTF.